The 26 T cell receptor beta chains presented below share a single source sample, sequenced in a study of cytomegalovirus exposure and HLA in healthy donors. Vbeta (60) and Jbeta (13) primers were used in the PCR. The data were produced by immunoSEQ multiplex PCR, yet TCRdb's version contains in-frame clones alone and is incomplete. The sample lists about 140,000 clones, 76% seen once, with about 3.1% in the top ten. Sequenced input: PBMCs. These receptors originate from a male donor in good health and CMV-seronegative.

The rearrangement uses TRBV28 and TRBJ1-3; D possibly corresponds to TRBD1 (5 bases). V lost 8 bases to trimming and J lost 4 bases, with 24 bases between them. Germline V gene lookup returns CDR1 MDHEN and CDR2 SYDVKM. This CDR3 contains 17 residues. The CDR3 DNA is TGTGCCAGCGGAACCCCAATCGGGGGGGAGGCGGGAAACACCATATATTTT. Translated, it gives CASGTPIGGEAGNTIYF.

The table lists this clone with a count of one. The chain is built from TRBV2 and TRBJ1-1, with D possibly TRBD1 on 6 matching bases. V lost 4 bases to trimming and J lost 0 bases, with 15 bases between them. The germline V gene encodes CDR1 SNHLY and CDR2 FYNNEI. CDR3 size: 16 residues. The CDR3 loop reads CASSGQAQALNTEAFF. The DNA for the CDR3 is TGTGCCAGCAGTGGACAGGCCCAAGCTTTGAACACTGAAGCTTTCTTT.

The rearrangement joins TRBV28 to TRBJ1-1; 7 bases line up with TRBD1. Looked up from germline, CDR1 is MDHEN and CDR2 is SYDVKM. The CDR3 extends over 13 amino acids. V dropped 5 bases and J dropped 4; count of bases not matched to a gene: 4. The DNA for the CDR3 is TGTGCCAGCAGTCGACAGGGTTTCACTGAAGCTTTCTTT. It specifies CASSRQGFTEAFF.

This chain links TRBV7-9 with TRBJ2-3; tentatively, D is TRBD2 (7 bases). Germline V gene lookup returns CDR1 SEHNR and CDR2 FQNEAQ (reference sequence). CDR3 length: 16 amino acids. The V gene lost 5 bases and the J gene lost 6 bases, with 21 bases spanning the gap. CDR3 sequence reads: CASSPRRGGQRDTQYF. The CDR3 coding sequence is TGTGCCAGCAGCCCCAGAAGGGGGGGGCAGAGGGATACGCAGTATTTT.

This rearrangement joins TRBV7-2 to TRBJ1-5, with D hard to call. Trimming stripped 1 base from V and 7 bases from J, with 11 bases between. The CDR3 totals 14 residues. Germline assignment: CDR1 SGHTA and CDR2 FQGNSA. As DNA, the CDR3 is TGTGCCAGCAGCTTAGATTCGGGGAGCCAGCCCCAGCATTTT. Its protein is CASSLDSGSQPQHF.

This clone was detected only once. This sequence joins TRBV7-3 and TRBJ1-1; 7 nucleotides match TRBD1. V lost 1 base to trimming and J lost 11 bases; unmatched junction nucleotides: 10. The CDR3 consists of 14 residues. The germline gives CDR1 SGHTA, CDR2 FQGTGA. The CDR3 region is CASSLKGARAQAFF. The CDR3 nucleotides are TGTGCCAGCAGCTTAAAGGGGGCTCGGGCACAGGCTTTCTTT. Full variable domain (outside the CDR3, taken from reference TRBV7-3 and TRBJ1-1): GAGVSQTPSNKVTEKGKYVELRCDPISGHTALYWYRQSLGQGPEFLIYFQGTGAADDSGLPNDRFFAVRPEGSVSTLKIQRTERGDSAVYLCASSLKGARAQAFFGQGTRLTVV.

The genes are TRBV30 and TRBJ1-5, with D possibly being TRBD1 (5 bases). Germline CDR1 reads GTSNPN; CDR2 reads SVGIG (reference sequence). The CDR3 covers 16 residues. Between the trimmed V and J ends, which lost 1 base and 1 base, there was a span of 14 bases. CDR3 protein: CAWSGGGGGSNQPQHF. In nucleotides, the CDR3 is TGTGCCTGGAGTGGGGGGGGTGGGGGAAGCAATCAGCCCCAGCATTTT.

The V and J genes are TRBV30 and TRBJ2-1; the D gene is possibly TRBD2 (5 bases). V shed 5 bases and J shed 2 bases, with 13 bases lying between them. The CDR3 contains 14 residues. The germline V gene encodes CDR1 GTSNPN and CDR2 SVGIG (reference sequence). CDR3 DNA: TGTGCCTGGCTAACTAGTACCCCCTACAATGAGCAGTTCTTC. This gives the protein CAWLTSTPYNEQFF. Looking up the rest from reference TRBV30 and TRBJ2-1 gives the full variable domain: SQTIHQWPATLVQPVGSPLSLECTVEGTSNPNLYWYRQAAGRGLQLLFYSVGIGQISSEVPQNLSASRPQDRQFILSSKKLLLSDSGFYLCAWLTSTPYNEQFFGPGTRLTVL.

The chain carries TRBV5-1 and TRBJ2-1, with 8 bases identical to TRBD1. Per the germline V gene, CDR1 is SGHRS and CDR2 is YFSETQ. This CDR3 has 17 amino acids. V lost 6 bases and J lost 8; bases outside the gene matches: 19. DNA of the CDR3: TGCGCCAGCAAAAAGGCCCTTGGACAGGGCTTCGTCGATGAGCAGTTCTTC. It encodes CASKKALGQGFVDEQFF. Drawing the rest from reference TRBV5-1 and TRBJ2-1, the complete variable domain is KAGVTQTPRYLIKTRGQQVTLSCSPISGHRSVSWYQQTPGQGLQFLFEYFSETQRNKGNFPGRFSGRQFSNSRSEMNVSTLELGDSALYLCASKKALGQGFVDEQFFGPGTRLTVL.

This chain links TRBV28 with TRBJ1-4; D not certain. V was shortened by 3 bases and J by 4 bases, with 9 bases between the two germline ends. CDR3 length: 14 residues. CDR1 is MDHEN and CDR2 is SYDVKM in the germline V gene. The CDR3 bases are TGTGCCAGCAGTTTGGATAGCCTTAATGAAAAACTGTTTTTT. Translating it yields CASSLDSLNEKLFF.

This chain uses TRBV5-1 with TRBJ2-7, with TRBD2 matching over 10 bases. V shed 2 bases, J shed 2 bases, and the junction held 7 bases outside the gene matches. Germline V gene sequence: CDR1 SGHRS, CDR2 YFSETQ. This CDR3 has 16 residues. The CDR3 protein is CASSFGLAETTYEQYF. DNA of the CDR3: TGCGCCAGCAGCTTCGGACTAGCGGAGACAACCTACGAGCAGTACTTC.

This chain uses TRBV7-9 with TRBJ2-1; 13 nucleotides match TRBD2. Germline values: CDR1 SEHNR, CDR2 FQNEAQ (reference sequence). The length of the CDR3 is 16 residues. The junction had 7 bases not matched to a gene; V was cut back by 4 bases and J by 7 bases. Written as DNA, the CDR3 is TGTGCCAGCAGCTCAACTAGCGGGAGGGGCGTAAATGAGCAGTTCTTC. Translated: CASSSTSGRGVNEQFF.

CDR3 sequence: CASRSGTLKADTQYF. As DNA, the CDR3 is TGTGCCAGCAGGTCCGGGACTTTGAAAGCGGATACGCAGTATTTT. The chain carries TRBV6-5 and TRBJ2-3; D is possibly TRBD2 (6 bases). The CDR3 spans 15 residues. Germline V lookup: CDR1 MNHEY, CDR2 SVGAGI. With 6 bases removed from V and 6 bases from J, the gap between germline ends came to 19 bases.

This sequence joins TRBV6-6 and TRBJ2-1, with a possible D match to TRBD2 (6 bases). Between the trimmed V and J ends, which lost 6 bases and 4 bases, there was a span of 16 bases. CDR1 is MNHNY and CDR2 is SVGAGI in the germline V gene (reference sequence). This CDR3 is 15 amino acids long. Written as DNA, the CDR3 is TGTGCCAGCAGCCCGGAACATGGGAGGTACAATGAGCAGTTCTTC. Its protein is CASSPEHGRYNEQFF.

In this sample, this clone turned up once. The chain couples TRBV7-9 to TRBJ1-5, with D hard to call. The CDR3 loop spans 14 amino acids. Germline CDR1 and CDR2: SEHNR and FQNEAQ (reference sequence). Trimming cost V 9 bases and J 1 base, with 13 bases left between them. The CDR3 sequence is CASSGFGSNQPQHF. In DNA form, the CDR3 reads TGTGCCAGTTCGGGGTTTGGGAGCAATCAGCCCCAGCATTTT.

V and J are TRBV7-3 and TRBJ2-3; 7 bases line up with TRBD2. CDR1 and CDR2 from the germline V gene are SGHTA and FQGTGA. Trimming removed 3 bases from V and 1 base from J; junction bases left unmatched: 7. The CDR3 is made up of 16 amino acids. The DNA for the CDR3 is TGTGCCAGCAGCTTGCAAAAGGGGAGGGGCACAGATACGCAGTATTTT. Encoded protein: CASSLQKGRGTDTQYF. The full variable domain, rest sourced from reference TRBV7-3 and TRBJ2-3, is GAGVSQTPSNKVTEKGKYVELRCDPISGHTALYWYRQSLGQGPEFLIYFQGTGAADDSGLPNDRFFAVRPEGSVSTLKIQRTERGDSAVYLCASSLQKGRGTDTQYFGPGTRLTVL.

On this clone itself: Other DNA sequences in this sample translate to the same CDR3. This chain uses TRBV7-3 with TRBJ2-1; 16 bases line up with TRBD2. This CDR3 contains 18 residues. Trimming took 1 base from V and 5 from J; bases not matched to a gene: 5. Germline V gives CDR1 SGHTA, CDR2 FQGTGA. In DNA, the CDR3 is TGTGCCAGCAGCTTAAGAGGGACTAGCGGGAGGGGCGACAATGAGCAGTTCTTC. Protein sequence: CASSLRGTSGRGDNEQFF.

V usage is TRBV19 and J usage is TRBJ2-7; D remains ambiguous. Germline V CDR1 and CDR2: LNHDA, SQIVND (reference sequence). The CDR3 loop spans 9 amino acids. The DNA for the CDR3 is TGTGTTCAGGTCGACGAGCAGTACTTC. It translates to CVQVDEQYF.

This rearrangement joins TRBV4-1 to TRBJ2-7; the match to TRBD2 covers 7 bases. Trimming cost V 0 bases and J 1 base; bases outside gene matches: 0. The CDR3 totals 14 residues. Germline CDR1 reads MGHRA; CDR2 reads YSYEKL. This CDR3 reads CASSQEGGSYEQYF. In nucleotides, the CDR3 is TGCGCCAGCAGCCAAGAGGGGGGGTCCTACGAGCAGTACTTC.

This clone was detected only once. The V gene is TRBV18, the J gene TRBJ2-7, with TRBD1 matching over 8 bases. This CDR3 has 14 residues. Per the germline V gene, CDR1 is KGHSH and CDR2 is LQKENI. V lost 3 bases and J lost 3; bases outside the gene matches: 4. The CDR3 reads CASSPLGQGYEQYF. The CDR3 region has the DNA TGTGCCAGCTCACCGTTAGGACAGGGCTACGAGCAGTACTTC.

This clone was detected only a few times. The chain has TRBV4-1 and TRBJ1-5; D is perhaps TRBD1 (5 bases). Germline CDR1 reads MGHRA; CDR2 reads YSYEKL. CDR3 length: 15 amino acids. V was clipped by 0 bases and J by 9 bases, with 15 bases between them. The CDR3 DNA is TGCGCCAGCAGCCAAGATCAGGGCCAGGCTCGGCCCCAGCATTTT. Its protein is CASSQDQGQARPQHF.

The chain has TRBV7-3 and TRBJ2-1, with D perhaps TRBD1 (7 bases). The CDR3 sequence is 13 residues long. With 5 bases removed from V and 8 bases from J, the gap between germline ends came to 13 bases. Germline-derived CDR1 and CDR2 are SGHTA and FQGTGA. The CDR3 DNA is TGTGCCAGCAGCGCTGACAGGGAGGATGAGCAGTTCTTC. It is translated as CASSADREDEQFF.

This sequence joins TRBV19 and TRBJ1-3; the match to TRBD1 covers 8 bases. This CDR3 region has 16 residues. After removal of 5 bases from V and 1 base from J, the junction contained 7 bases not matched to a gene. Germline lookup yields CDR1 LNHDA and CDR2 SQIVND (reference sequence). CDR3 coding DNA: TGTGCCAGTAGTCACGGACAGGGTGGTTCTGGAAACACCATATATTTT. Translated: CASSHGQGGSGNTIYF. The full variable domain, with the rest looked up from reference TRBV19 and TRBJ1-3, is DGGITQSPKYLFRKEGQNVTLSCEQNLNHDAMYWYRQDPGQGLRLIYYSQIVNDFQKGDIAEGYSVSREKKESFPLTVTSAQKNPTAFYLCASSHGQGGSGNTIYFGEGSWLTVV.

This rearrangement joins TRBV18 to TRBJ1-3; the match to TRBD1 covers 9 bases. The CDR3 length is 14 residues. Germline V gene sequence: CDR1 KGHSH, CDR2 LQKENI. Trimming at V came to 3 bases and at J to 7 bases, leaving 4 bases not matched to a gene. CDR3 amino acids: CASSPEQGANTIYF. The CDR3 nucleotides are TGTGCCAGCTCACCGGAACAGGGGGCCAACACCATATATTTT. Filled out from reference TRBV18 and TRBJ1-3, the complete variable domain reads NAGVMQNPRHLVRRRGQEARLRCSPMKGHSHVYWYRQLPEEGLKFMVYLQKENIIDESGMPKERFSAEFPKEGPSILRIQQVVRGDSAAYFCASSPEQGANTIYFGEGSWLTVV.

The J gene is TRBJ2-1, the V gene TRBV9; the match to TRBD2 covers 8 bases. The CDR3 is 15 residues long. Germline trimming cut 5 bases from V and 15 bases from J; bases unmatched to any gene: 19. Germline V gene lookup returns CDR1 SGDLS and CDR2 YYNGEE. The CDR3 DNA follows: TGTGCCAGCAGTGCGAGGACTAGCCCTACAATGAATGTGTTCTTC. This translates into CASSARTSPTMNVFF.

The chain combines TRBV5-1 with TRBJ2-7; 7 bases are a match to TRBD2. Losses at the gene ends were 0 bases for V and 2 bases for J; bases not matched to a gene: 5. The germline V gene has CDR1 SGHRS and CDR2 YFSETQ. CDR3 length equals 15 residues. The CDR3 spells CASSLVASGAYEQYF. The CDR3 DNA is TGCGCCAGCAGCTTGGTGGCTAGCGGAGCCTACGAGCAGTACTTC.